The 31 T cell receptor beta chains below all came from one sample that was sequenced in a study of OX40 agonist ivuxolimab in advanced cancers. Measured with immunoSEQ multiplex PCR; TCRdb has only the in-frame clones, and not every one. The sample holds 30,000 to 35,000 clones, 84% seen once. The sequenced sample was CD4+ or CD8+ T cells sorted from blood, obtained in a trial of the OX40 agonist ivuxolimab. The receptors shown here come from an adult with an advanced solid tumor such as melanoma, head and neck, liver or kidney cancer.

V and J are TRBV27 and TRBJ1-3; D unresolved. Per germline, CDR1 MNHEY and CDR2 SMNVEV (reference sequence). CDR3 length: 13 amino acids. V was trimmed by 6 bases and J by 4 bases, leaving 10 bases between them. CDR3 sequence reads: CASRPVPGNTIYF. DNA for the CDR3: TGTGCCAGCAGACCAGTTCCGGGAAACACCATATATTTT.

The chain links TRBV7-2 to TRBJ2-5; 13 positions agree with TRBD2. CDR1 and CDR2 from the germline V gene are SGHTA and FQGNSA. The V segment lost 0 bases and the J segment 6 bases; nucleotides outside the gene matches: 7. There are 17 residues in the CDR3. The CDR3 DNA reads TGTGCCAGCAGCTTAGCGACGACTAGCGGGGGGCAGAAGACCCAGTACTTC. It codes for CASSLATTSGGQKTQYF.

The chain combines TRBV7-2 with TRBJ2-5, with D hard to call. This CDR3 has 12 residues. CDR1 is SGHTA, CDR2 FQGNSA, per germline. The ends were cut back, 1 base at V and 4 bases at J, with 4 bases in the middle. CDR3 residues: CASSLVRETQYF. The CDR3 nucleotides are TGTGCCAGCAGCTTAGTCCGAGAGACCCAGTACTTC.

The chain recombines TRBV5-1 with TRBJ1-1; D unclear. Germline V gene data show CDR1 as SGHRS and CDR2 as YFSETQ. Trimming removed 0 bases from V and 0 bases from J, with 15 bases in between. The CDR3 extends over 17 amino acids. DNA for the CDR3: TGCGCCAGCAGCTTGGAGCTGGGCAGCTACATGAACACTGAAGCTTTCTTT. Amino acids: CASSLELGSYMNTEAFF.

This clone appeared a few times. The chain is built from TRBV11-3 and TRBJ2-1; D tentatively fits TRBD1 or TRBD2 (5 bases each). The V gene lost 1 base and the J gene lost 5 bases, with 9 bases spanning the gap. The CDR3 is made up of 14 amino acids. The germline V gene encodes CDR1 SGHNT and CDR2 YENEEA. The CDR3 bases are TGTGCCAGCAGCTTAGGGGGGTACCACAATGAGCAGTTCTTC. This gives the protein CASSLGGYHNEQFF.

This chain joins TRBV4-1 and TRBJ2-7, with D perhaps TRBD2 (5 bases). CDR3 size: 14 residues. The germline V gene has CDR1 MGHRA and CDR2 YSYEKL. Deletions cut 9 bases from V and 2 bases from J, with 17 bases between. In nucleotides, the CDR3 is TGCGCCAGTAGACCCTCTGGACTTGCCTACGAGCAGTACTTC. Amino acid sequence: CASRPSGLAYEQYF.

This clone appeared a few times. This chain joins TRBV11-2 and TRBJ2-1; 9 bases are shared with TRBD1. The J segment lost 8 bases and the V segment lost 5 bases, leaving 4 bases of the junction unmatched. The germline V gene encodes CDR1 SGHAT and CDR2 FQNNGV. The CDR3 contains 13 residues. CDR3 amino acids: CASSTTGGYEQFF. The CDR3 DNA reads TGTGCCAGCAGCACGACAGGGGGGTATGAGCAGTTCTTC.

The rearrangement uses TRBV2 and TRBJ1-5; 7 bases match TRBD1. The CDR3 is made up of 15 amino acids. Per germline, CDR1 SNHLY and CDR2 FYNNEI. After removal of 7 bases from V and 7 bases from J, the junction contained 13 bases not matched to a gene. The CDR3 sequence: CASTDLGQGGQPQHF. The CDR3 nucleotides read TGTGCCAGCACCGACCTCGGGCAGGGGGGCCAGCCCCAGCATTTT.

This clone was seen more than once but under ten times. This chain connects TRBV11-2 to TRBJ2-5; 8 bases align to TRBD2. The trim removed 0 bases at V and 7 bases at J, leaving 7 bases unmatched. In germline, CDR1 is SGHAT, CDR2 FQNNGV. This CDR3 comprises 15 residues. CDR3 nucleotides: TGTGCCAGCAGCTTAGATGGTAGCGGGGCGGGGACCCAGTACTTC. Translating it yields CASSLDGSGAGTQYF.

The genes are TRBV6-4 and TRBJ1-1; TRBD1 agrees at 7 bases. CDR3 length: 15 residues. Per the germline V gene, CDR1 is MRHNA and CDR2 is SNTAGT. Trimming took 0 bases from V and 0 from J; bases not matched to a gene: 1. The CDR3 DNA follows: TGTGCCAGCAGTGACTCGACAGGGTTGAACACTGAAGCTTTCTTT. Amino acids: CASSDSTGLNTEAFF.

The V and J genes are TRBV7-2 and TRBJ2-4; TRBD2 matches at 8 bases. The germline CDR1 and CDR2 sequences are SGHTA and FQGNSA. The ends lost 1 base at V and 0 bases at J; junction bases unmatched: 8. The CDR3 runs 18 residues. DNA of the CDR3: TGTGCCAGCAGCTTAGGGCAGGGGACTAGGGGAGCCAAAAACATTCAGTACTTC. This translates into CASSLGQGTRGAKNIQYF.

This clone was picked up one time. The CDR3 here is CASSPRSTRTEAFF. The DNA for the CDR3 is TGTGCCAGCAGTCCCCGTTCAACTCGCACTGAAGCTTTCTTT. This rearrangement joins TRBV28 to TRBJ1-1, with D hard to call. Trimming stripped 5 bases from V and 4 bases from J, with 14 bases between. Germline CDR1 is MDHEN and CDR2 is SYDVKM. This CDR3 is built from 14 residues.

V is TRBV11-3 and J is TRBJ1-3; D is undetermined. The CDR3 consists of 15 residues. Germline loops: CDR1 SGHNT, CDR2 YENEEA. V was shortened by 1 base and J by 0 bases, with 7 bases between the two germline ends. In nucleotides, the CDR3 is TGTGCCAGCAGCTTAGGTTTAAGCTCTGGAAACACCATATATTTT. Amino acids: CASSLGLSSGNTIYF.

The J gene is TRBJ2-2, the V gene TRBV25-1; D unclear. This CDR3 region has 14 residues. Germline assignment: CDR1 MGHDK and CDR2 SYGVNS. Trimming removed 4 bases from V and 2 bases from J, with 8 bases in between. The CDR3 DNA reads as TGTGCCAGCAGTGCAAACACCAACACCGGGGAGCTGTTTTTT. Amino acids: CASSANTNTGELFF.

By share of the sample, this clone is medium-sized. The chain has TRBV6-1 and TRBJ1-5; 10 positions match TRBD1. CDR3 size: 15 residues. Germline lookup yields CDR1 MNHNS and CDR2 SASEGT. V shed 6 bases, J shed 7 bases, and the junction held 9 bases outside the gene matches. The chain's CDR3 is CASRTGDRGGQPQHF. CDR3 sequence (DNA): TGTGCCAGCAGAACCGGGGACAGGGGTGGACAGCCCCAGCATTTT.

The V gene is TRBV10-2, the J gene TRBJ2-2; 9 nucleotides match TRBD2. Trimming cost V 6 bases and J 4 bases; bases outside gene matches: 3. Germline lookup yields CDR1 WSHSY and CDR2 SAAADI. The CDR3 covers 14 residues. CDR3 amino acids: CASSHSGGTGELFF. In DNA, the CDR3 is TGCGCCAGCAGCCATAGCGGGGGCACCGGGGAGCTGTTTTTT.

V usage is TRBV5-1 and J usage is TRBJ2-7; perhaps TRBD1 as D (6 bases). Between the trimmed V and J ends, which lost 0 bases and 0 bases, there was a span of 10 bases. Germline assignment: CDR1 SGHRS and CDR2 YFSETQ. The CDR3 is made up of 15 amino acids. CDR3 residues: CASSLAQGISYEQYF. The CDR3 DNA follows: TGCGCCAGCAGCTTGGCGCAGGGGATCTCCTACGAGCAGTACTTC.

The J gene is TRBJ2-7, the V gene TRBV7-9, with TRBD1 identical over 9 bases. V gave up 5 bases and J gave up 2 bases; unmatched junction bases: 4. Germline V gives CDR1 SEHNR, CDR2 FQNEAQ (reference sequence). The CDR3 length is 14 residues. This CDR3 reads CASSKGQGAYEQYF. The CDR3 region has the DNA TGTGCCAGCAGCAAGGGACAGGGAGCCTACGAGCAGTACTTC.

V usage is TRBV7-8 and J usage is TRBJ2-3; tentative D call: TRBD2 (5 bases). The germline V gene encodes CDR1 SGHVS and CDR2 FQNEAQ. The length of the CDR3 is 14 residues. V lost 3 bases and J lost 1, with 8 bases in between. The CDR3 DNA reads as TGTGCCAGCAGCTTCCGAGGGCGCACAGATACGCAGTATTTT. Translating it yields CASSFRGRTDTQYF.

The V gene is TRBV6-1, the J gene TRBJ2-7, with D unclear. This CDR3 spans 14 amino acids. From germline, CDR1 is MNHNS and CDR2 SASEGT. With 3 bases removed from V and 0 bases from J, the gap between germline ends came to 9 bases. The DNA of the CDR3 is TGTGCCAGCAGTGACAGGTGGAGCTCCTACGAGCAGTACTTC. Residues: CASSDRWSSYEQYF.

This clone was picked up one time. The chain has TRBV12-5 and TRBJ2-7, with TRBD2 identical over 14 bases. J lost 0 bases, V lost 4 bases, and 17 bases had no gene match. CDR1 is LGHNT and CDR2 is FRNRAP in the germline V gene. This CDR3 spans 21 amino acids. CDR3 sequence reads: CASGSQTGTSGGTASSYEQYF. Written as DNA, the CDR3 is TGTGCTAGTGGTTCACAGACCGGGACTAGCGGGGGAACCGCTAGCTCCTACGAGCAGTACTTC.

The V and J genes are TRBV5-6 and TRBJ1-5; a possible D gene is TRBD1 (5 bases). CDR3 size: 15 residues. Germline CDR1 SGHDT, CDR2 YYEEEE. The V gene lost 1 base and the J gene lost 0 bases, with 8 bases spanning the gap. The CDR3 DNA sequence: TGTGCCAGCAGCTTGAGACAGAATAGCAATCAGCCCCAGCATTTT. This encodes CASSLRQNSNQPQHF.

The CDR3 DNA sequence: TGTGCCAGCAGTCTACTGGCCGGTAATCAGCCCCAGCATTTT. Protein sequence: CASSLLAGNQPQHF. V usage is TRBV6-5 and J usage is TRBJ1-5; no firm D call. Germline values: CDR1 MNHEY, CDR2 SVGAGI. The CDR3 is 14 residues long. The V gene lost 5 bases and the J gene lost 4 bases, with 12 bases spanning the gap.

V and J are TRBV6-6 and TRBJ1-5; unclear D gene. The length of the CDR3 is 16 residues. CDR1 is MNHNY, CDR2 SVGAGI, per germline (reference sequence). V lost 2 bases, J lost 5 bases, and 16 bases lay in between. CDR3 in DNA: TGTGCCAGCAGTTACCCCTTGAACGGAATCGATCAGCCCCAGCATTTT. Its protein is CASSYPLNGIDQPQHF.

This chain joins TRBV6-5 and TRBJ2-7, with 8 nucleotides matching TRBD2. Germline V gene lookup returns CDR1 MNHEY and CDR2 SVGAGI. There are 13 residues in the CDR3. V was clipped by 6 bases and J by 2 bases; unmatched bases: 3. In DNA, the CDR3 is TGTGCCAGCAGGGGACTAGAGACCTACGAGCAGTACTTC. It is translated as CASRGLETYEQYF.

The chain couples TRBV18 to TRBJ2-3; 8 positions agree with TRBD2. The CDR3 has 17 residues. Unmatched junction bases numbered 14, after V lost 6 bases and J lost 3 bases. Germline CDR1 KGHSH, CDR2 LQKENI. The CDR3 nucleotides are TGTGCCAGCTCGCCCCGCAGGGCGGGAGGAGGAACAGATACGCAGTATTTT. Protein product: CASSPRRAGGGTDTQYF. Using reference TRBV18 and TRBJ2-3 for the parts outside the CDR3, the full variable domain is NAGVMQNPRHLVRRRGQEARLRCSPMKGHSHVYWYRQLPEEGLKFMVYLQKENIIDESGMPKERFSAEFPKEGPSILRIQQVVRGDSAAYFCASSPRRAGGGTDTQYFGPGTRLTVL.

The chain has TRBV9 and TRBJ2-2; TRBD2 might be the D (5 bases). The CDR3 is 14 residues long. Germline CDR1 and CDR2: SGDLS and YYNGEE. Trimming took off 0 bases at V and 7 bases at J, with 10 bases between the two ends. In nucleotides, the CDR3 is TGTGCCAGCAGCGTAGTTGGGAGAGGCGGGGAGCTGTTTTTT. Its protein is CASSVVGRGGELFF.

The chain joins TRBV9 to TRBJ2-1, with D perhaps matching TRBD1 or TRBD2 (5 bases each). This CDR3 is 15 amino acids long. Trimming left V 1 base short and J 5 bases short, with 13 bases between. Germline assignment: CDR1 SGDLS and CDR2 YYNGEE. CDR3 nucleotides: TGTGCCAGCAGCGTAACCGGGACGGCGGACAATGAGCAGTTCTTC. Translating gives CASSVTGTADNEQFF. Full variable domain (outside the CDR3, taken from reference TRBV9 and TRBJ2-1): DSGVTQTPKHLITATGQRVTLRCSPRSGDLSVYWYQQSLDQGLQFLIQYYNGEERAKGNILERFSAQQFPDLHSELNLSSLELGDSALYFCASSVTGTADNEQFFGPGTRLTVL.

The chain links TRBV2 to TRBJ2-1; D is undetermined. The germline gives CDR1 SNHLY, CDR2 FYNNEI. The CDR3 runs 11 residues. The ends were cut back, 2 bases at V and 7 bases at J, with 3 bases in the middle. The CDR3 DNA sequence: TGTGCCAGCAGTGAATGGAATGAGCAGTTCTTC. Translating it yields CASSEWNEQFF.

The genes are TRBV27 and TRBJ2-3; 7 bases are a match to TRBD2. The CDR3 is 14 amino acids. V was clipped by 10 bases and J by 5 bases; unmatched bases: 12. Germline CDR1 MNHEY, CDR2 SMNVEV (reference sequence). The CDR3 region is CAIARAGSGDTQYF. DNA for the CDR3: TGTGCCATCGCAAGAGCGGGATCAGGAGATACGCAGTATTTT.

V usage is TRBV19 and J usage is TRBJ2-1, with 12 bases that match TRBD1. The V and J ends lost 6 bases and 0 bases, in that order; junction bases with no gene match: 3. The CDR3 totals 16 residues. Looked up from germline, CDR1 is LNHDA and CDR2 is SQIVND (reference sequence). CDR3 protein: CASRGQGASSYNEQFF. The CDR3 DNA is TGTGCCAGTAGGGGACAGGGGGCGAGCTCCTACAATGAGCAGTTCTTC.